These T cell receptor beta chains were read from a single sample in a study of molecular identifiers for immune sequencing clone quantification. Each CDR3 protein gets one entry after TCRdb re-called the PCR reads with MiXCR. The table shows 68,000 or so distinct CDR3 sequences, with around 17% occurring only once. Material for sequencing was naive CD8+ T cells from blood, with Jurkat cell RNA spiked in. Source of these receptors: a human donor in good health. Some libraries in this study had Jurkat cell RNA spiked in. Both conserved end residues are part of each CDR3. The D gene is left open where the match is weak. Clone size is given for some rows only: seen once, a few or many times, or a class if the clone is expanded.

once	TRBV3-1	TRBD1	TRBJ2-1	TGTGCCAGCAGCCATGTGGGGACAGGGATGAATGAGCAGTTCTTC	CASSHVGTGMNEQFF
many	TRBV7-6	TRBD1	TRBJ1-1	TGTGCCAGCAGCTTCTGGCAGGGGGGTACTGAAGCTTTCTTT	CASSFWQGGTEAFF
-	TRBV29-1	-	TRBJ2-4	TGCAGCGTTGTGGGTGGGGCCAAAAACATTCAGTACTTC	CSVVGGAKNIQYF
many	TRBV2	-	TRBJ2-3	TGTGCCAGCAGCTGGCAATCCCCCACAGATACGCAGTATTTT	CASSWQSPTDTQYF
medium-sized	TRBV6-5	-	TRBJ2-7	TGTGCCAGCAGCCCTGGGGGATACGAGCAGTACTTC	CASSPGGYEQYF
many	TRBV20-1	TRBD1	TRBJ1-5	TGCAGTGCTATCTCTTTCGGGACAGGGAATAATCAGCCCCAGCATTTT	CSAISFGTGNNQPQHF
many	TRBV28	-	TRBJ2-7	TGTGCCAGCAGTGTTCACAGGGCCTACGAGCAGTACTTC	CASSVHRAYEQYF
-	TRBV12-3/TRBV12-4	TRBD2	TRBJ2-3	TGTGCCAGCTCCTGGACTAGCGGTAGCACAGATACGCAGTATTTT	CASSWTSGSTDTQYF
many	TRBV11-2	TRBD1	TRBJ2-5	TGTGCCAGCAGCTTCTGGGACAGGGGGGAGACCCAGTACTTC	CASSFWDRGETQYF
many	TRBV7-9	TRBD2	TRBJ2-1	TGTGCCGGGGCTAGCGGGAGGACCTATGAGCAGTTCTTC	CAGASGRTYEQFF
many	TRBV7-9	TRBD2	TRBJ2-5	TGTGCCAGCAGCTCACCCTCCCGTAAGACTAGCCTACCCAGCGACCAAGAGACCCAGTACTTC	CASSSPSRKTSLPSDQETQYF
-	TRBV10-3	-	TRBJ2-7	TGTGCCATCAGTGAGGTTGATAGCGGCACAACATACGAGCAGTACTTC	CAISEVDSGTTYEQYF
-	TRBV29-1	-	TRBJ2-2	TGCAGCGTTGGCGATCCGAACACCGGGGGGCTGTTTTTT	CSVGDPNTGGLFF
many	TRBV4-3	-	TRBJ1-5	TGCGCCAGCAGCCATGGGGTCGGGACTGGGACCCAGCATTTT	CASSHGVGTGTQHF
-	TRBV2	TRBD2	TRBJ2-1	TGTGCCAGCAGACAACTAGCGGGAGCCTACAATGAGCAGTTCTTC	CASRQLAGAYNEQFF
many	TRBV4-1	-	TRBJ2-5	TGCGCCAGCAGCCAAGGACAGTTGCAAGAGACCCAGTACTTC	CASSQGQLQETQYF
many	TRBV6-2/TRBV6-3	TRBD2	TRBJ2-1	TGTGCCAGCAGTCACACTAGCGGGAGGGCCAGTAATGTCGATGAGCAGTTCTTC	CASSHTSGRASNVDEQFF
few	TRBV7-8	TRBD2	TRBJ2-5	TGTGCCAGCAGCTTGGGTAGCGGGAGCGGAGAGACCCAGTACTTC	CASSLGSGSGETQYF
many	TRBV4-1	TRBD2	TRBJ2-1	TGCGCCAGCAGCCAAGTAGCGGGACCCTACAATGAGCAGTTCTTC	CASSQVAGPYNEQFF
many	TRBV7-6	TRBD2	TRBJ2-2	TGTGCCAGCAGCTTAGCGCGGGGAGCTCTAGCGGGAGCCTCCGGGGAGCTGTTTTTT	CASSLARGALAGASGELFF
many	TRBV13	-	TRBJ2-5	TGTGCCAGCAGCCCTCCCTTGACAGGACAAGAGACCCAGTACTTC	CASSPPLTGQETQYF
many	TRBV7-2	-	TRBJ1-1	TGTGCCAGCAGCTTCGTTACTATGAACACTGAAGCTTTCTTT	CASSFVTMNTEAFF
many	TRBV10-3	-	TRBJ1-6	TGTGCCATCAGAGTCGACAGTGTTGGGAACTCACCCCTCCACTTT	CAIRVDSVGNSPLHF
many	TRBV28	-	TRBJ2-1	TGTGCCAGCAGTTTCGACTACAATGAGCAGTTCTTC	CASSFDYNEQFF
few	TRBV6-1	-	TRBJ2-1	TGTGCCGGGGCCCAGGGTCCCACCTACAATGAGCGGTTCTTC	CAGAQGPTYNERFF